This TCR beta chain derives from a study of blood T cell repertoires in COVID-19. The overall study: The United States, Italy and Spain supplied acute and convalescent COVID-19 samples. The cDNA or gDNA used as material had been derived from T cells, B-cell-depleted T cells, or PBMCs.

CDR1 and CDR2 from the germline V gene are LNHDA and SQIVND (reference sequence). The CDR3 consists of 15 residues. The germline V and J ends were trimmed by 0 bases and 3 bases, with 12 bases remaining between them. Original analysis: Cell counts per sample came from amplifying reference gene primers. This table comes from immunoSEQ multiplex PCR, and its TCRdb copy is limited to in-frame clones, with some not included. Clone size and the V and J calls come from that table; the DNA yielded D and trimming. The sample comprises a few hundred thousand clones, less than 90% of which are singletons, and approximately 2% rests with the top ten.

Sequenced: peripheral blood. This receptor was identified in a man between 25 and 39 years old with active or convalescent COVID-19. The chain employs TRBV19 and TRBJ2-7; possible D gene TRBD1, 5 bases. CDR3 nucleotides: TGTGCCAGTAGTATAGAATTGGGGCGGATCTACGAGCAGTACTTC. This codes for CASSIELGRIYEQYF.